Following are 31 T cell receptor beta chains from one sample sequenced in a study of shared clonotypes between healthy human individuals. Positive CCR7 selection of CD45RO-negative cells yielded the naive CD8 cells, and terminally differentiated effector memory CD45RA+ cells were excluded. Sequencing was performed with immunoSEQ multiplex PCR; in TCRdb, only in-frame clones are kept and a portion is missing. This table holds about 2.1 million clones, 80% to 95% found once. The sample consisted of naive CD8+ T cells from PBMCs. The receptors stem from a man in his late teens or twenties in good health. Some clones in this sample may be carry-over from other donors' samples.

This sequence joins TRBV28 and TRBJ1-2; D gene unclear. The CDR3 has 16 residues. V was pared by 2 bases and J by 7 bases, with 20 bases between. Germline V gene data show CDR1 as MDHEN and CDR2 as SYDVKM. The CDR3 DNA sequence: TGTGCCAGCAGTTTAAACCCGGACGGTGGGTTGGGTGGCTACACCTTC. It codes for CASSLNPDGGLGGYTF.

J is TRBJ2-2 and V is TRBV4-1; 10 nucleotides align to TRBD2. J lost 1 base, V lost 4 bases, and 3 bases had no gene match. This CDR3 comprises 16 residues. Germline lookup yields CDR1 MGHRA and CDR2 YSYEKL. CDR3 amino acids: CASSLRTSGNTGELFF. CDR3 coding DNA: TGCGCCAGCAGCCTCCGGACTAGCGGGAACACCGGGGAGCTGTTTTTT.

This clone was recorded a few times. The gene calls are TRBV7-3 and TRBJ1-2; D gene unclear. The CDR3 runs to 10 residues. Germline CDR1 and CDR2: SGHTA and FQGTGA. V shed 3 bases and J shed 6 bases, with 2 bases lying between them. The CDR3 sequence is CASSFDGYTF. CDR3 DNA: TGTGCCAGCAGCTTCGATGGCTACACCTTC.

V is TRBV5-1 and J is TRBJ2-7; possible D gene TRBD1, 6 bases. This CDR3 has 16 amino acids. The germline V gene has CDR1 SGHRS and CDR2 YFSETQ. Between the trimmed V and J ends, which lost 0 bases and 2 bases, there was a span of 15 bases. The CDR3 reads CASSLDRDKGTYEQYF. The CDR3 DNA reads as TGCGCCAGCAGCTTGGATCGGGACAAGGGGACCTACGAGCAGTACTTC.

This clone was picked up one time. The CDR3 sequence: CASRFSKLARHEQFF. CDR3 DNA: TGTGCAAGTCGCTTTTCCAAACTAGCGAGGCATGAGCAGTTCTTC. The V and J genes are TRBV12-2 and TRBJ2-1; TRBD2, the table's D call, was not compared with the DNA. TRBV12-2 is noted as a pseudogene. This CDR3 contains 15 residues.

J is TRBJ2-7 and V is TRBV6-5, with D perhaps matching TRBD2 (5 bases). Germline assignment: CDR1 MNHEY and CDR2 SVGAGI. This CDR3 comprises 13 residues. Trimming took 5 bases from V and 3 from J, leaving 11 bases between them. CDR3 amino acids: CASSDGGYYEQYF. The CDR3 DNA sequence: TGTGCCAGCAGTGATGGAGGATACTACGAGCAGTACTTC.

The chain joins TRBV7-9 to TRBJ2-5, with no clear D. With 6 bases removed from V and 0 bases from J, the gap between germline ends came to 14 bases. Germline lookup yields CDR1 SEHNR and CDR2 FQNEAQ (reference sequence). The CDR3 length is 15 residues. CDR3: CASRILSANQETQYF. The DNA of the CDR3 is TGTGCCAGCAGGATACTGTCCGCTAACCAAGAGACCCAGTACTTC.

Concerning this clone itself: Other DNA sequences in the same sample also yield this CDR3. This chain uses TRBV11-3 with TRBJ2-2; D call uncertain. V was shortened by 4 bases and J by 3 bases, with 3 bases between the two germline ends. Germline V gene data show CDR1 as SGHNT and CDR2 as YENEEA. The length of the CDR3 is 12 residues. DNA for the CDR3: TGTGCCAGCAGCTCCGACACCGGGGAGCTGTTTTTT. Translating it yields CASSSDTGELFF.

The chain carries TRBV14 and TRBJ2-5; 11 nucleotides agree with TRBD2. The V segment lost 0 bases and the J segment 13 bases; nucleotides outside the gene matches: 13. Germline V lookup: CDR1 SGHDN, CDR2 FVKESK. The CDR3 extends over 16 amino acids. DNA of the CDR3: TGTGCCAGCAGCCAAGATATGGGACTAGCGGACCGGCACTTGTACTTC. This sequence encodes CASSQDMGLADRHLYF.

This clone was seen only once. The V and J genes are TRBV27 and TRBJ2-5; 9 bases line up with TRBD1. Germline assignment: CDR1 MNHEY and CDR2 SMNVEV (reference sequence). Trimming at V came to 7 bases and at J to 1 base, leaving 13 bases not matched to a gene. The CDR3 runs to 17 residues. CDR3 loop: CASTLPTGGKVQETQYF. The CDR3 DNA sequence: TGTGCCAGCACCTTGCCTACAGGGGGCAAAGTCCAAGAGACCCAGTACTTC.

V gene TRBV9 combines with J gene TRBJ1-2; D gene ambiguous. The CDR3 is 13 residues long. Germline V gives CDR1 SGDLS, CDR2 YYNGEE. V lost 3 bases to trimming and J lost 4 bases, with 10 bases between them. This CDR3 reads CASSAGRVYGYTF. The CDR3 region has the DNA TGTGCCAGCAGCGCCGGACGTGTCTATGGCTACACCTTC.

The chain joins TRBV5-4 to TRBJ1-2; D is unresolved. The CDR3 contains 14 residues. The V and J ends lost 0 bases and 4 bases respectively, with 10 bases between them. CDR1 and CDR2 from the germline V gene are SGHNT and YYREEE (reference sequence). The CDR3 DNA reads as TGTGCCAGCAGCTTGGGCGGCCCGGGCTATGGCTACACCTTC. Translation gives CASSLGGPGYGYTF.

This rearrangement joins TRBV28 to TRBJ2-1; D gene unclear. The CDR3 has 16 residues. Germline loops: CDR1 MDHEN, CDR2 SYDVKM. V was shortened by 5 bases and J by 1 base, with 15 bases between the two germline ends. CDR3 protein: CASSTRYGRSYNEQFF. In DNA, the CDR3 is TGTGCCAGCAGTACACGGTATGGGCGATCCTACAATGAGCAGTTCTTC.

This clone came up a few times. This sequence joins TRBV14 and TRBJ2-7; D ambiguous. This CDR3 comprises 15 residues. The V and J ends lost 4 bases and 0 bases respectively, with 13 bases between them. CDR1 is SGHDN, CDR2 FVKESK, per germline. This CDR3 is CASSPERTASYEQYF. The CDR3 nucleotides are TGTGCCAGCAGCCCGGAGAGGACGGCCTCCTACGAGCAGTACTTC.

The gene calls are TRBV29-1 and TRBJ2-5; tentatively, D is TRBD1 (5 bases). The J call could be wrong; TRBJ2-7 is a better fit for the DNA end. The CDR3 is 15 amino acids. Looked up from germline, CDR1 is SQVTM and CDR2 is ANQGSEA. CDR3 coding DNA: TGCAGCGTTGAAGAACCCAACAGGAGCTCCTACGAGCAGTACTTC. This encodes CSVEEPNRSSYEQYF.

This clone was detected a few times. This chain uses TRBV19 with TRBJ1-1; unclear D gene. Trimming left V 2 bases short and J 0 bases short, with 7 bases between. Per germline, CDR1 LNHDA and CDR2 SQIVND (reference sequence). This CDR3 comprises 14 residues. CDR3 residues: CASSIQDLNTEAFF. In DNA form, the CDR3 reads TGTGCCAGTAGTATACAGGATTTGAACACTGAAGCTTTCTTT.

The chain employs TRBV4-3 and TRBJ2-3; D is uncertain. This CDR3 spans 16 amino acids. Trimming pared 0 bases from V and 1 base from J, leaving 11 bases between. CDR1 is LGHNA and CDR2 is YSLEER in the germline V gene. The CDR3 loop is CASSQEYLRGTDTQYF. CDR3 bases: TGCGCCAGCAGCCAAGAATACCTCCGCGGCACAGATACGCAGTATTTT.

The genes are TRBV14 and TRBJ2-7; a weak D match, TRBD1 (6 bases). V was pared by 4 bases and J by 5 bases, with 12 bases between. Germline assignment: CDR1 SGHDN and CDR2 FVKESK. This CDR3 has 13 amino acids. The chain's CDR3 is CASSLQGPHEQYF. The CDR3 DNA is TGTGCCAGCAGCCTACAGGGACCCCACGAGCAGTACTTC.

V usage is TRBV12-5 and J usage is TRBJ2-1, with unresolved D. The CDR3 is made up of 12 amino acids. V was trimmed by 9 bases and J by 7 bases, leaving 13 bases between them. The germline CDR1 and CDR2 sequences are LGHNT and FRNRAP. This CDR3 is CASALTENEQFF. The CDR3 nucleotides are TGTGCTAGCGCGCTAACAGAAAATGAGCAGTTCTTC.

Notes on this clone: This CDR3 is also generated by other DNA sequences in the sample. The chain couples TRBV19 to TRBJ1-1; D ambiguous. The CDR3 consists of 13 residues. V was trimmed by 3 bases and J by 2 bases, leaving 7 bases between them. Germline assignment: CDR1 LNHDA and CDR2 SQIVND (reference sequence). In DNA, the CDR3 is TGTGCCAGTAGTATCCGGGGAAACACTGAAGCTTTCTTT. Protein: CASSIRGNTEAFF.

V is TRBV7-2 and J is TRBJ2-3; D ambiguous. The length of the CDR3 is 18 residues. V gave up 2 bases and J gave up 5 bases, with 23 bases separating them. Germline assignment: CDR1 SGHTA and CDR2 FQGNSA. The CDR3, as DNA: TGTGCCAGCAGCTTACCCCGTTCGCCAGAAGCTAACCAAGATACGCAGTATTTT. Encoded protein: CASSLPRSPEANQDTQYF.

The rearrangement joins TRBV9 to TRBJ2-5; D possibly corresponds to TRBD1 (5 bases). Trimming removed 3 bases from V and 1 base from J, with 19 bases in between. Per the germline V gene, CDR1 is SGDLS and CDR2 is YYNGEE. The CDR3 extends over 17 amino acids. In nucleotides, the CDR3 is TGTGCCAGCAGCGGAGACCCCCGCGACAGACCCCAAGAGACCCAGTACTTC. Amino acid sequence: CASSGDPRDRPQETQYF.

This chain uses TRBV11-2 with TRBJ1-4; no definite D call. The germline V gene has CDR1 SGHAT and CDR2 FQNNGV. The CDR3 totals 16 residues. Trimming shortened V by 1 base and J by 6 bases, and 15 bases separated the two germline ends. This chain's CDR3 is CASSLGWTVADEKLFF. DNA of the CDR3: TGTGCCAGCAGCTTAGGCTGGACGGTGGCGGATGAAAAACTGTTTTTT.

This rearrangement joins TRBV9 to TRBJ2-3; 10 bases align to TRBD2. The germline gives CDR1 SGDLS, CDR2 YYNGEE. The trim removed 0 bases at V and 6 bases at J, leaving 4 bases unmatched. This CDR3 has 15 residues. The DNA for the CDR3 is TGTGCCAGCAGCGTAGATAGCGGGAGGTTGGATACGCAGTATTTT. Protein sequence: CASSVDSGRLDTQYF.

Comments on this clone: Other nucleotide sequences from this sample produce the same CDR3. The chain links TRBV27 to TRBJ1-5, with unresolved D. The V end was cut by 5 bases, the J end by 0 bases, with 11 bases between. This CDR3 is 15 amino acids long. The germline gives CDR1 MNHEY, CDR2 SMNVEV (reference sequence). The chain's CDR3 is CASSPPPYSNQPQHF. The DNA for the CDR3 is TGTGCCAGCAGTCCCCCGCCCTATAGCAATCAGCCCCAGCATTTT.

The gene calls are TRBV29-1 and TRBJ2-2, with a tentative D call TRBD1 (5 bases). CDR1 and CDR2 (germline): SQVTM, ANQGSEA. The CDR3 is 13 amino acids. The V and J ends lost 4 bases and 6 bases respectively, with 12 bases between them. DNA for the CDR3: TGCAGCGTTGTCCCCAGGGTCCCCGGGGAGCTGTTTTTT. Translating it yields CSVVPRVPGELFF.

The genes are TRBV6-6 and TRBJ1-2, with 7 nucleotides matching TRBD1. J gave up 2 bases and V 9 bases, and 6 bases lay outside the gene matches. This CDR3 contains 13 residues. Germline CDR1 is MNHNY and CDR2 is SVGAGI (reference sequence). The CDR3 reads CASMTGINYGYTF. The CDR3 region has the DNA TGTGCCAGTATGACAGGGATAAACTATGGCTACACCTTC.

This chain connects TRBV19 to TRBJ2-7; unclear D gene. In germline, CDR1 is LNHDA, CDR2 SQIVND (reference sequence). The CDR3 loop spans 14 amino acids. V was shortened by 5 bases and J by 3 bases, with 14 bases between the two germline ends. In DNA, the CDR3 is TGTGCCAGTAGTCCCAGACTGGCAAGCTACGAGCAGTACTTC. It is translated as CASSPRLASYEQYF.

The rearrangement links TRBV6-5 to TRBJ1-1, with TRBD1 identical over 10 bases. CDR3 length: 13 amino acids. V lost 6 bases and J lost 6; bases outside the gene matches: 4. Germline V CDR1 and CDR2: MNHEY, SVGAGI. The CDR3 coding sequence is TGTGCCAGCAGCATCGGGACAGGGGCTGAAGCTTTCTTT. Amino acid sequence: CASSIGTGAEAFF.

The chain uses TRBV7-2 and TRBJ2-7; TRBD1 matches 8 bases. Germline CDR1 reads SGHTA; CDR2 reads FQGNSA. This CDR3 has 17 residues. Trimming cost V 1 base and J 2 bases; bases outside gene matches: 10. For the CDR3, the DNA is TGTGCCAGCAGCTTAGGAGTAAAGGGACAGGCCACCTACGAGCAGTACTTC. Translation: CASSLGVKGQATYEQYF. The variable domain in full, completed from reference TRBV7-2 and TRBJ2-7, reads GAGVSQSPSNKVTEKGKDVELRCDPISGHTALYWYRQSLGQGLEFLIYFQGNSAPDKSGLPSDRFSAERTGGSVSTLTIQRTQQEDSAVYLCASSLGVKGQATYEQYFGPGTRLTVT.

The chain combines TRBV11-2 with TRBJ2-2; D is perhaps TRBD1 (6 bases). The ends were cut back, 4 bases at V and 1 base at J, with 19 bases in the middle. The germline gives CDR1 SGHAT, CDR2 FQNNGV. The CDR3 sequence is 18 residues long. The DNA for the CDR3 is TGTGCCAGCAGCTACCCGACAAAGGGACATTTGAACACCGGGGAGCTGTTTTTT. Translation gives CASSYPTKGHLNTGELFF.